This T cell receptor beta chain emerged from a study of blood T cell repertoires in COVID-19. Across the study: Material from acute and convalescent COVID-19 was sourced from the United States, Italy and Spain.

Germline V gene sequence: CDR1 SGHRS, CDR2 YFSETQ. The CDR3 contains 15 residues. Trimming took 1 base from V and 3 from J, leaving 11 bases between them. As handled by the study authors: Amplification from reference gene primers served as the basis for estimated nucleated cell counts. TCRdb's copy holds only in-frame clones and misses some; the assay was immunoSEQ multiplex PCR. Clone size and the V and J calls come from that table; the DNA yielded D and trimming. The table includes around 80,000 clones, about 87% detected once. The sequencing input was peripheral blood. This receptor was obtained from a human donor in a cohort sampled during active COVID-19. This chain uses TRBV5-1 with TRBJ1-5; a weak D match, TRBD1 (5 bases). The DNA for the CDR3 is TGCGCCAGCAGCTTGATCGGACAAGCCAATCAGCCCCAGCATTTT. This encodes CASSLIGQANQPQHF.